This T cell receptor beta chain comes out of a study of blood T cells in healthy people across ages. Whole-study results and caveats: As age increased, TCR beta diversity per million T cells fell in a roughly linear fashion. Considered underestimates were the diversity estimates obtained from one million T cells. Strong correlation was found linking TCR beta diversity to naive T cell percentage.

This clonotype has ten or more counts. Its antigen remains unidentified. It was with a sample-barcoded 5' primer and a J-beta primer mix that a second PCR of roughly 7 to 12 cycles was run. TCRdb reprocessed the 5' RACE reads with MiXCR, giving one entry per CDR3 protein. The sample consists of 1.5 million to 2 million distinct CDR3 sequences, roughly 27% of them appearing once. From germline, CDR1 is DFQATT and CDR2 SNEGSKA (reference sequence). This CDR3 comprises 13 residues. The V and J genes are TRBV20-1 and TRBJ2-4; perhaps TRBD2 as D (5 bases). Material for sequencing was blood. The TCR sequence derives from a woman aged 25-40 years in good health. DNA of the CDR3: TGCAGCTGCCTGGACTTAGCCAAAAACATTCAGTACTTC. Protein: CSCLDLAKNIQYF.